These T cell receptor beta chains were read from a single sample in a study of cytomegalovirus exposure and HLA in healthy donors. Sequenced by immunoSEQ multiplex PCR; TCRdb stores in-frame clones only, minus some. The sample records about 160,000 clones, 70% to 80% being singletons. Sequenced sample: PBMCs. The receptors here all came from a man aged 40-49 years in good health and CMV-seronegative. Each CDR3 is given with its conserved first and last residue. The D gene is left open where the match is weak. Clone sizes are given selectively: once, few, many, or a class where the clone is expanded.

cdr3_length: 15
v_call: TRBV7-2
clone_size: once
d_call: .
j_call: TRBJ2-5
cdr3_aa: CASSRIGERQETQYF
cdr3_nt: TGTGCCAGCAGTCGAATCGGGGAAAGACAAGAGACCCAGTACTTC

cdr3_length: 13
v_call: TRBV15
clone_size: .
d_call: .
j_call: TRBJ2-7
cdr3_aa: CATSREGEGKQYF
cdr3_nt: TGTGCCACCAGCAGAGAAGGGGAAGGGAAGCAGTACTTC

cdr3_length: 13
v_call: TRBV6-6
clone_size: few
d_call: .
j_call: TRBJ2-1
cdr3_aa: CASTRQWDNEQFF
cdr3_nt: TGTGCCAGCACCCGACAGTGGGACAATGAGCAGTTCTTC

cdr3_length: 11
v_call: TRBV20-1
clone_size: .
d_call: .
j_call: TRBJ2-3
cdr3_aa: CSASFIDTQYF
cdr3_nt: TGCAGTGCTAGCTTTATAGATACGCAGTATTTT

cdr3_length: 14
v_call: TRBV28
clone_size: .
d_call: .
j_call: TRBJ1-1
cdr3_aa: CASTSRRGFPEAFF
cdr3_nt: TGTGCCAGCACATCACGGCGGGGTTTCCCTGAAGCTTTCTTT

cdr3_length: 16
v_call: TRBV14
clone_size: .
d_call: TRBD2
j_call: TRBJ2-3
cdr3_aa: CASSSTSGIGTDTQYF
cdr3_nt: TGTGCCAGCAGCTCTACTAGCGGGATCGGCACAGATACGCAGTATTTT

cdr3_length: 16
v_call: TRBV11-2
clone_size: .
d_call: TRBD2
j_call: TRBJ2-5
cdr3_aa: CASSLGLAGPQETQYF
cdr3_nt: TGTGCCAGCAGCTTAGGACTAGCGGGGCCCCAAGAGACCCAGTACTTC

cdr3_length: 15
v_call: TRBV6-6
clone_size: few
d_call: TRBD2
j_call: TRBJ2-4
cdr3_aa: CASSLSGRAKNIQYF
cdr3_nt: TGTGCCAGCAGTTTAAGCGGGAGGGCCAAAAACATTCAGTACTTC

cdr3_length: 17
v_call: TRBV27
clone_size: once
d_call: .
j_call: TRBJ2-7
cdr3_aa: CASSPHLGQWGFYEQYF
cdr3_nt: TGTGCCAGCAGTCCACATCTAGGACAGTGGGGTTTCTACGAGCAGTACTTC

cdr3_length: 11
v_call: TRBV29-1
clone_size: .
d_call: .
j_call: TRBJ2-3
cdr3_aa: CSADNGDTQYF
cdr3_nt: TGCAGCGCGGACAACGGCGATACGCAGTATTTT

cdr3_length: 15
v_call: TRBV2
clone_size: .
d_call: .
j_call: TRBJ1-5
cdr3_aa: CASRQGMYGNQPQHF
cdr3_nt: TGTGCCAGCAGACAGGGAATGTACGGCAATCAGCCCCAGCATTTT

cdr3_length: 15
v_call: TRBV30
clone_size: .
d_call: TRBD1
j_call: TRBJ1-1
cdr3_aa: CAWRGQGFLNTEAFF
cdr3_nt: TGTGCCTGGAGGGGACAGGGGTTTTTGAACACTGAAGCTTTCTTT

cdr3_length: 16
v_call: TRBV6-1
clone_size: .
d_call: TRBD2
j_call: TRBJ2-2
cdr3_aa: CASSALAGVDTGELFF
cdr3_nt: TGTGCCAGCAGTGCACTAGCGGGAGTCGACACCGGGGAGCTGTTTTTT

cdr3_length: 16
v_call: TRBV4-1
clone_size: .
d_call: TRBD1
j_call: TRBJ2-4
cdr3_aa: CASSRGQGATKNSQYF
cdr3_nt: TGCGCCAGCAGCCGGGGACAGGGGGCGACCAAAAACAGTCAGTACTTC

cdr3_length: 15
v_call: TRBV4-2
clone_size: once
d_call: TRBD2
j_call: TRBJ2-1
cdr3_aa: CASSQALAGNNEQFF
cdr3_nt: TGTGCCAGCAGCCAAGCCCTAGCGGGGAACAATGAGCAGTTCTTC

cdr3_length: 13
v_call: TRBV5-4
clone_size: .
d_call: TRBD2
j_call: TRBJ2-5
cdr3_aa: CASKRGGSETQYF
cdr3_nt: TGTGCCAGCAAGCGGGGGGGTTCGGAGACCCAGTACTTC

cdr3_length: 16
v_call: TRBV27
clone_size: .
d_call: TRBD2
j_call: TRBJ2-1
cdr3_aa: CASSSLGTSRYNEQFF
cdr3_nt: TGTGCCAGCAGCTCTTTGGGGACTAGCCGGTACAATGAGCAGTTCTTC

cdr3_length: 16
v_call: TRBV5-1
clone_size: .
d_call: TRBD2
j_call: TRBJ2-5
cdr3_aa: CASSANVAGGGETQYF
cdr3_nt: TGCGCCAGCAGCGCGAACGTAGCGGGAGGCGGAGAGACCCAGTACTTC

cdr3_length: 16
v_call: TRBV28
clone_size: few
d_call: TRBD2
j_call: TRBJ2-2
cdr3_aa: CASSPGLAGNTGELFF
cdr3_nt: TGTGCCAGCAGTCCCGGACTAGCGGGGAACACCGGGGAGCTGTTTTTT

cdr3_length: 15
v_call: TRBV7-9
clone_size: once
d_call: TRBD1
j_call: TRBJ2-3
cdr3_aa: CSSSLGQGALNTQYF
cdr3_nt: TGTTCCAGCAGCCTGGGACAGGGGGCCTTAAATACGCAGTATTTT

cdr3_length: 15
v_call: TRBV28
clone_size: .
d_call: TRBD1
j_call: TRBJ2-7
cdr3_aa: CASSETRTGHYEQYF
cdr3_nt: TGTGCCAGCAGTGAGACACGGACAGGGCACTACGAGCAGTACTTC

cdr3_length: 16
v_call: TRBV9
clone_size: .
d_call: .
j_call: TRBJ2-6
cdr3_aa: CASSPGVTPGANVLTF
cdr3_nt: TGTGCCAGCAGCCCCGGGGTTACGCCTGGGGCCAACGTCCTGACTTTC

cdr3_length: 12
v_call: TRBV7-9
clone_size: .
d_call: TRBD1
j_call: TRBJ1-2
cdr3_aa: CASSSTGKGYTF
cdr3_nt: TGTGCCAGCAGCTCGACAGGGAAAGGCTACACCTTC

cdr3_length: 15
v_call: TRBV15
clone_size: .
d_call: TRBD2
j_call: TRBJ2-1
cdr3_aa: CATSGGGSSYNEQFF
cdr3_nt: TGTGCCACCAGCGGGGGAGGGAGTTCCTACAATGAGCAGTTCTTC

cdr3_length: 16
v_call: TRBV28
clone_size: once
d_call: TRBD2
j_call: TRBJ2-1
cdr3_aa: CASSLWDLAGVSEQFF
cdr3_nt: TGTGCCAGCAGTTTATGGGATCTAGCGGGAGTTAGTGAGCAGTTCTTC

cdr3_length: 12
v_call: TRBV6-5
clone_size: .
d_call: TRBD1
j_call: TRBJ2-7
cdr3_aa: CATGQGNDEQYF
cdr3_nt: TGTGCCACCGGACAGGGCAACGACGAGCAGTACTTC